This entry lists 8 T cell receptor beta chains sequenced from one sample in a study of blood T cell repertoires in COVID-19. The method was immunoSEQ multiplex PCR; TCRdb's version includes in-frame clones alone and lacks a portion of them. Seen here are under 250,000 clones, around nine tenths observed once, and the top ten hold 1.6%. The material sequenced was peripheral blood. Receptor source: a woman aged 55-69 years who had recovered from COVID-19.

J is TRBJ1-3 and V is TRBV28; the D gene is possibly TRBD1 (6 bases). Per germline, CDR1 MDHEN and CDR2 SYDVKM. The CDR3 is 20 residues long. Deletions cut 6 bases from V and 5 bases from J, with 32 bases between. CDR3 in amino acids: CASSPRGGGSGLARRNTIYF. The CDR3 DNA follows: TGTGCCAGCAGCCCTAGAGGGGGGGGGTCAGGGCTTGCGCGTAGAAACACCATATATTTT.

The CDR3 loop is CASSPPWAAHGGQYF. CDR3 coding DNA: TGTGCCAGCTCGCCCCCCTGGGCGGCCCACGGGGGGCAGTATTTT. The chain carries TRBV18 and TRBJ2-3; the D gene is possibly TRBD2 (6 bases). The CDR3 has 15 residues. The V end lost 6 bases, the J end lost 11 bases, and 24 bases lay between the germline ends. In germline, CDR1 is KGHSH, CDR2 LQKENI. The variable domain in full, completed from reference TRBV18 and TRBJ2-3, reads NAGVMQNPRHLVRRRGQEARLRCSPMKGHSHVYWYRQLPEEGLKFMVYLQKENIIDESGMPKERFSAEFPKEGPSILRIQQVVRGDSAAYFCASSPPWAAHGGQYFGPGTRLTVL.

V is TRBV12-3 or TRBV12-4 and J is TRBJ1-1; TRBD1 is a possible D gene (5 bases). The CDR3 runs to 13 residues. V was clipped by 6 bases and J by 1 base, with 9 bases between them. The CDR3 DNA sequence: TGTGCCAGCAGCCGTCAGGGGAACACTGAAGCTTTCTTT. It encodes CASSRQGNTEAFF.

This clone was seen only once. This chain links TRBV29-1 with TRBJ2-1; D is unclear. The V gene's germline CDR1 is SQVTM and CDR2 ANQGSEA. This CDR3 is built from 11 residues. V lost 7 bases and J lost 7, with 11 bases in between. CDR3 nucleotides: TGCAGCGAAAGAACCGGGAATGAGCAGTTCTTC. Encoded protein: CSERTGNEQFF.

The chain joins TRBV2 to TRBJ1-2, with D perhaps matching TRBD1 (5 bases). The germline V gene has CDR1 SNHLY and CDR2 FYNNEI. V lost 1 base to trimming and J lost 8 bases, with 11 bases between them. This CDR3 contains 13 residues. The DNA of the CDR3 is TGTGCCAGCAGTGAAGACGGGGAGGGGGGCTACACCTTC. Protein: CASSEDGEGGYTF.

The chain uses TRBV19 and TRBJ2-1; 9 bases agree with TRBD2. The trim removed 1 base at V and 8 bases at J, leaving 6 bases unmatched. The CDR3 sequence is 15 residues long. From germline, CDR1 is LNHDA and CDR2 SQIVND (reference sequence). Here the CDR3 DNA reads TGTGCCAGTAGTATAGTCCCGGGACTAGCATATGAGCAGTTCTTC. Translation gives CASSIVPGLAYEQFF.

The genes are TRBV6-6 and TRBJ2-5; 8 nucleotides agree with TRBD2. Germline V gene sequence: CDR1 MNHNY, CDR2 SVGAGI (reference sequence). The CDR3 loop spans 15 amino acids. With V trimmed by 2 bases and J by 2 bases, 4 bases remained unmatched. The CDR3 region is CASSYRGGPQETQYF. CDR3 coding DNA: TGTGCCAGCAGTTACCGGGGGGGCCCTCAAGAGACCCAGTACTTC.

The chain joins TRBV11-2 to TRBJ2-2; 10 positions agree with TRBD2. CDR3 length equals 18 residues. Germline assignment: CDR1 SGHAT and CDR2 FQNNGV. J was trimmed by 4 bases and V by 1 base; bases with no gene match: 9. DNA for the CDR3: TGTGCCAGCAGCTTAGCTACAGCGGGGGGGCCGAGCACCGGGGAGCTGTTTTTT. It specifies CASSLATAGGPSTGELFF. Based on the CDR3 plus reference TRBV11-2 and TRBJ2-2, the full variable domain is EAGVAQSPRYKIIEKRQSVAFWCNPISGHATLYWYQQILGQGPKLLIQFQNNGVVDDSQLPKDRFSAERLKGVDSTLKIQPAKLEDSAVYLCASSLATAGGPSTGELFFGEGSRLTVL.